This T cell receptor (beta chain) comes out of a study of blood T cell repertoires in COVID-19. The data were produced by immunoSEQ multiplex PCR, yet TCRdb's version contains in-frame clones alone and is incomplete. Found here are roughly 36,000 clones, 90% of them singletons; the top ten hold 35% to 50%. The CDR3 sequence is 16 residues long. V and J are TRBV7-5 and TRBJ1-1; the table assigns TRBD1, which was not confirmed against the DNA. TRBV7-5 constitutes a pseudogene. The sequence came from a man between 60 and 75 years old with active or convalescent COVID-19. The sequenced sample consisted of peripheral blood. Here the CDR3 DNA reads TGTGCCAGAAGCTCCGCCCTACTAACAGGGAACACTGAAGCTTTCTTT. This translates into CARSSALLTGNTEAFF.